This T cell receptor (beta chain) was obtained from a study of OX40 agonist ivuxolimab in advanced cancers. For the study at large: Mean age approximately 66 years, range about 20 to 85; approximately 83% male. Checkpoint inhibitors had been given previously to 35% to 50% of patients. Study-level results: Doses of 0.1 to 3.0 mg/kg were accompanied by clonal expansion of CD4+ and CD8+ blood T cells by week 6.

Profiling relied on immunoSEQ multiplex PCR, and the TCRdb table lists in-frame clones only, not all of them. Here the sample spans tens of thousands of clones, roughly 92% being singletons. This clone was recorded only once. The antigen is undetermined. The receptor comes from an adult with an advanced solid tumor such as melanoma, head and neck, liver or kidney cancer. The material sequenced was CD4+ or CD8+ T cells sorted from blood, taken in a trial of the OX40 agonist ivuxolimab.

CDR3 amino acids: CASSLGGGSVSYEQYF. The CDR3 bases are TGTGCCAGCAGCTTAGGGGGCGGGAGTGTATCCTACGAGCAGTACTTC. The rearrangement uses TRBV11-2 and TRBJ2-7, with 7 bases that match TRBD2. The CDR3 length is 16 residues. The germline V gene encodes CDR1 SGHAT and CDR2 FQNNGV. V trimming: 1 base; J trimming: 1 base; junction bases outside the gene matches: 7.